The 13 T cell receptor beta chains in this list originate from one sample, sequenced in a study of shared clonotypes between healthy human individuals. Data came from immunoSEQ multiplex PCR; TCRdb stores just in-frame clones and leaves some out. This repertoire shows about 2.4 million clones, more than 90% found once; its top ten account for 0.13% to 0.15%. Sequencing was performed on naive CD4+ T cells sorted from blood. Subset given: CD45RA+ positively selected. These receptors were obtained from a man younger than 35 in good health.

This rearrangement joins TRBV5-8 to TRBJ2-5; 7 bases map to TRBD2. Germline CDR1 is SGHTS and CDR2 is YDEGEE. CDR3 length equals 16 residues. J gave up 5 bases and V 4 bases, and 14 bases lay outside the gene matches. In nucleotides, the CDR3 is TGTGCCAGCAGCCCGCCTCAGCGGGGATGGTTTGAGACCCAGTACTTC. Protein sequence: CASSPPQRGWFETQYF.

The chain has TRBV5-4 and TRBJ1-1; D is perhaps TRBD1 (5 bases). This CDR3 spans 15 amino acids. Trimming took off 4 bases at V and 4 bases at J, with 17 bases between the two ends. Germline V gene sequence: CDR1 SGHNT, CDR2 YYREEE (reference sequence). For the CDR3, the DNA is TGTGCCAGCAGCCCATCACAGGCGAGGAGCACTGAAGCTTTCTTT. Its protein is CASSPSQARSTEAFF.

CDR3 bases: TGTGCCAGCAGCGTAGAACTGGCGGGAGGCCACTCGGGTACGCAGTATTTT. It specifies CASSVELAGGHSGTQYF. The gene calls are TRBV9 and TRBJ2-3, with 8 nucleotides matching TRBD2. CDR3 length: 17 residues. Germline CDR1 and CDR2: SGDLS and YYNGEE. The ends lost 0 bases at V and 8 bases at J; junction bases unmatched: 14. The full variable domain, rest sourced from reference TRBV9 and TRBJ2-3, is DSGVTQTPKHLITATGQRVTLRCSPRSGDLSVYWYQQSLDQGLQFLIQYYNGEERAKGNILERFSAQQFPDLHSELNLSSLELGDSALYFCASSVELAGGHSGTQYFGPGTRLTVL.

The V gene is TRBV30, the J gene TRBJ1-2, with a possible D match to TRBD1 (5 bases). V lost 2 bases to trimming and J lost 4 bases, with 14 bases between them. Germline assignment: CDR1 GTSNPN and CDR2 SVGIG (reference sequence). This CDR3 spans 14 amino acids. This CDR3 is CAWSSGLRGYGYTF. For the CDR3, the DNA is TGTGCCTGGAGTAGCGGGCTAAGGGGCTATGGCTACACCTTC.

For the CDR3, the DNA is TGTGCCAGCAGCTTTAGCGAGAAAAACATTCAGTACTTC. Protein sequence: CASSFSEKNIQYF. This chain links TRBV7-2 with TRBJ2-4; a weak D match, TRBD2 (5 bases). Germline values: CDR1 SGHTA, CDR2 FQGNSA. This CDR3 contains 13 residues. V lost 3 bases and J 4 bases, leaving 7 bases between the germline ends.

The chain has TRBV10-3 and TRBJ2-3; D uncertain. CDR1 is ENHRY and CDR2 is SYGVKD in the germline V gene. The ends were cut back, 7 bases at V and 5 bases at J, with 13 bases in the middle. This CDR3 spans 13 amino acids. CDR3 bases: TGTGCCATCATGAGCCCGCCAGGAGATACGCAGTATTTT. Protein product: CAIMSPPGDTQYF.

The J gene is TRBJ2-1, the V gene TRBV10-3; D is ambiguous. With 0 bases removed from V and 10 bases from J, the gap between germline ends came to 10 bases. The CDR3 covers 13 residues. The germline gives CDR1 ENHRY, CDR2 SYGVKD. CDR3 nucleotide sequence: TGTGCCATCAGTGAGTCGCGTCTTGGCGAGCAGTTCTTC. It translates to CAISESRLGEQFF.

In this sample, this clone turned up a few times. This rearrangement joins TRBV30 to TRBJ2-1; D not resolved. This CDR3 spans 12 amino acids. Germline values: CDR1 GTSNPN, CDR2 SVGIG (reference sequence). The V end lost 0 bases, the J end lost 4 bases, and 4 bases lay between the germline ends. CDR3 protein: CAWSVEYNEQFF. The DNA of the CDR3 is TGTGCCTGGAGTGTAGAGTACAATGAGCAGTTCTTC.

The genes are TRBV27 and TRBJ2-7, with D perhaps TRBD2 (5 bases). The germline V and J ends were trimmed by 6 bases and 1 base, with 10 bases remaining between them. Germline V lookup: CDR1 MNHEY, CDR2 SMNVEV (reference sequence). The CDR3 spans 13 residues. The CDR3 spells CASRRPGSYEQYF. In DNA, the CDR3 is TGTGCCAGCAGGCGGCCGGGATCCTACGAGCAGTACTTC.

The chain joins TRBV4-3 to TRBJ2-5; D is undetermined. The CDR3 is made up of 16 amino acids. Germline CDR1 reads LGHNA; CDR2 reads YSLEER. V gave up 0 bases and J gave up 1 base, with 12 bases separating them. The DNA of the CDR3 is TGCGCCAGCAGCCAAGAACTCCTAGACTCCCAAGAGACCCAGTACTTC. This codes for CASSQELLDSQETQYF.

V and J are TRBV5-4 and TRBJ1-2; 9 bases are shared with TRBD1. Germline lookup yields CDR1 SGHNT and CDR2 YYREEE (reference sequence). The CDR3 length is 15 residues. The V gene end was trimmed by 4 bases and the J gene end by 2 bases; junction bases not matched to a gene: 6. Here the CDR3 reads CASSPPQGANYGYTF. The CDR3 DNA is TGTGCCAGCAGCCCCCCACAGGGGGCGAACTATGGCTACACCTTC. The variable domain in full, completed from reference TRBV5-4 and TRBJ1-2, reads ETGVTQSPTHLIKTRGQQVTLRCSSQSGHNTVSWYQQALGQGPQFIFQYYREEENGRGNFPPRFSGLQFPNYSSELNVNALELDDSALYLCASSPPQGANYGYTFGSGTRLTVV.

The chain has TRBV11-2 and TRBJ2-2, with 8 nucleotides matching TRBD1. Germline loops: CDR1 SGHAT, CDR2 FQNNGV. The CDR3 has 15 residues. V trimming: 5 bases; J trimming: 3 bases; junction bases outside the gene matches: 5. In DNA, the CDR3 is TGTGCCAGCAGCCCGACAGGGGTTCACACCGGGGAGCTGTTTTTT. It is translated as CASSPTGVHTGELFF.

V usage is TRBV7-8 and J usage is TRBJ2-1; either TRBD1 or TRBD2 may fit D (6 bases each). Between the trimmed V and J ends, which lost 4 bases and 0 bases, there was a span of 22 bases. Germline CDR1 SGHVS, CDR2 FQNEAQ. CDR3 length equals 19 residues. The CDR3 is CASSSTGHRGGDSYNEQFF. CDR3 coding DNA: TGTGCCAGCAGCTCGACGGGACATCGAGGAGGGGACTCCTACAATGAGCAGTTCTTC.